These T cell receptor beta chains were read from a single sample in a study of T-cell reconstitution after alpha-beta-depleted transplantation in children. TCRdb reprocessed the PCR reads via MiXCR and lists one record per CDR3 protein. The sample gives over 150,000 distinct CDR3 sequences, about 7% of which show up once; about 6% is in the top ten. The sample was PBMCs, taken before TCRalphabeta/CD19-depleted stem cell transplant. The receptors here all came from a boy younger than 10 with acute lymphoblastic leukemia, due to receive a stem cell transplant. CDR3s include the opening cysteine and the closing phenylalanine or tryptophan. Fields, in order: V gene, J gene, D gene, clone size, CDR3 length, CDR3 protein, CDR3 DNA. D genes are given only for firm matches. Clone size is given for some rows only: seen once, a few or many times, or a class if the clone is expanded.

v_call: TRBV20-1; j_call: TRBJ2-5; d_call: .; clone_size: many; cdr3_length: 12; cdr3_aa: CSARAHEETQYF; cdr3_nt: TGCAGTGCTAGAGCGCACGAGGAGACCCAGTACTTC
v_call: TRBV9; j_call: TRBJ1-3; d_call: TRBD1; clone_size: many; cdr3_length: 14; cdr3_aa: CAGDRGSDGNTIYF; cdr3_nt: TGTGCCGGGGACAGGGGATCGGATGGAAACACCATATATTTT
v_call: TRBV7-2; j_call: TRBJ2-1; d_call: TRBD2; clone_size: many; cdr3_length: 13; cdr3_aa: CASSWGGSHEQFF; cdr3_nt: TGTGCCAGCAGCTGGGGGGGGAGTCATGAGCAGTTCTTC
v_call: TRBV27; j_call: TRBJ2-7; d_call: .; clone_size: .; cdr3_length: 15; cdr3_aa: CASSLRALPTYEQYF; cdr3_nt: TGTGCCAGCAGTTTAAGAGCGTTACCTACTTACGAGCAGTACTTC
v_call: TRBV28; j_call: TRBJ2-3; d_call: TRBD2; clone_size: .; cdr3_length: 16; cdr3_aa: CASRDSGGPGTDTQYF; cdr3_nt: TGTGCCAGCAGGGATAGCGGGGGCCCCGGCACAGATACGCAGTATTTT
v_call: TRBV19; j_call: TRBJ1-5; d_call: TRBD1; clone_size: .; cdr3_length: 14; cdr3_aa: CASSMGQGVQPQHF; cdr3_nt: TGTGCCAGTAGTATGGGACAGGGGGTTCAGCCCCAGCATTTT
v_call: TRBV7-2; j_call: TRBJ2-5; d_call: .; clone_size: .; cdr3_length: 13; cdr3_aa: CASSVGGPETQYF; cdr3_nt: TGTGCCAGCAGCGTGGGGGGGCCCGAGACCCAGTACTTC
v_call: TRBV20-1; j_call: TRBJ1-6; d_call: .; clone_size: many; cdr3_length: 15; cdr3_aa: CSARDRTENNSPLHF; cdr3_nt: TGCAGTGCTAGAGATAGGACAGAGAATAATTCACCCCTCCACTTT
v_call: TRBV20-1; j_call: TRBJ1-1; d_call: .; clone_size: many; cdr3_length: 14; cdr3_aa: CSAREGAKGDEAFF; cdr3_nt: TGCAGTGCTAGAGAAGGGGCGAAGGGGGATGAAGCTTTCTTT
v_call: TRBV28; j_call: TRBJ2-7; d_call: .; clone_size: many; cdr3_length: 15; cdr3_aa: CASSTGLSYRYEQYF; cdr3_nt: TGTGCCAGCAGCACAGGGCTTTCCTATAGGTACGAGCAGTACTTC
v_call: TRBV2; j_call: TRBJ1-5; d_call: .; clone_size: few; cdr3_length: 14; cdr3_aa: CASSDSPNYQPQHF; cdr3_nt: TGTGCCAGCTCGGACAGCCCTAACTATCAGCCCCAGCATTTT
v_call: TRBV20-1; j_call: TRBJ2-1; d_call: .; clone_size: .; cdr3_length: 14; cdr3_aa: CSAPDKDLYNEQFF; cdr3_nt: TGCAGTGCTCCAGACAAAGACCTTTACAATGAGCAGTTCTTC
v_call: TRBV28; j_call: TRBJ2-1; d_call: TRBD2; clone_size: many; cdr3_length: 16; cdr3_aa: CASSAPGLAGVNEQFF; cdr3_nt: TGTGCCAGCAGTGCCCCGGGACTAGCGGGAGTCAATGAGCAGTTCTTC
v_call: TRBV10-3; j_call: TRBJ1-1; d_call: .; clone_size: many; cdr3_length: 13; cdr3_aa: CAIIESQRGSAFF; cdr3_nt: TGTGCCATCATTGAGTCGCAACGGGGGAGCGCTTTCTTT
v_call: TRBV3-1; j_call: TRBJ2-7; d_call: TRBD1; clone_size: many; cdr3_length: 14; cdr3_aa: CASSQDTGGREQYF; cdr3_nt: TGTGCCAGCAGCCAAGACACAGGGGGTCGGGAGCAGTACTTC
v_call: TRBV4-2; j_call: TRBJ2-2; d_call: TRBD2; clone_size: many; cdr3_length: 19; cdr3_aa: CASSQAPGLAGGYTGELFF; cdr3_nt: TGTGCCAGCAGCCAAGCACCGGGACTAGCGGGGGGATACACCGGGGAGCTGTTTTTT
v_call: TRBV5-5; j_call: TRBJ1-5; d_call: TRBD1; clone_size: few; cdr3_length: 14; cdr3_aa: CASRRGQDHQPQHF; cdr3_nt: TGTGCCAGCAGGCGGGGACAGGACCATCAGCCCCAGCATTTT
v_call: TRBV7-2; j_call: TRBJ1-6; d_call: TRBD1; clone_size: .; cdr3_length: 14; cdr3_aa: CASSSGQPNSPLHF; cdr3_nt: TGTGCCAGCAGCTCGGGACAGCCTAATTCACCCCTCCACTTT
v_call: TRBV27; j_call: TRBJ2-1; d_call: TRBD2; clone_size: .; cdr3_length: 15; cdr3_aa: CASRYSGSLINEQFF; cdr3_nt: TGTGCCAGCAGATATAGCGGGAGTCTTATCAATGAGCAGTTCTTC
v_call: TRBV12-3/TRBV12-4; j_call: TRBJ2-3; d_call: .; clone_size: .; cdr3_length: 16; cdr3_aa: CASSYLGGGAVNTQYF; cdr3_nt: TGTGCCAGCAGTTACCTTGGGGGGGGGGCTGTAAATACGCAGTATTTT
v_call: TRBV6-5; j_call: TRBJ2-7; d_call: TRBD1; clone_size: few; cdr3_length: 16; cdr3_aa: CASRRYSGQGSYEQYF; cdr3_nt: TGTGCCAGCAGAAGATATTCGGGACAGGGAAGCTACGAGCAGTACTTC
v_call: TRBV24-1; j_call: TRBJ2-1; d_call: .; clone_size: many; cdr3_length: 16; cdr3_aa: CATSDQSGTVYNEQFF; cdr3_nt: TGTGCCACCAGTGACCAGTCCGGGACGGTATACAATGAGCAGTTCTTC
v_call: TRBV28; j_call: TRBJ2-7; d_call: TRBD1; clone_size: many; cdr3_length: 16; cdr3_aa: CASSLSGQGSDYEQYF; cdr3_nt: TGTGCCAGCAGTTTATCAGGACAGGGGAGCGACTACGAGCAGTACTTC
v_call: TRBV25-1; j_call: TRBJ2-1; d_call: .; clone_size: many; cdr3_length: 15; cdr3_aa: CASSAGEGSYNEQFF; cdr3_nt: TGTGCCAGCAGTGCGGGTGAGGGCTCCTACAATGAGCAGTTCTTC
v_call: TRBV20-1; j_call: TRBJ2-2; d_call: .; clone_size: many; cdr3_length: 15; cdr3_aa: CSARPPGANTGELFF; cdr3_nt: TGCAGTGCTAGACCCCCCGGGGCGAACACCGGGGAGCTGTTTTTT
v_call: TRBV7-9; j_call: TRBJ1-2; d_call: TRBD1; clone_size: .; cdr3_length: 17; cdr3_aa: CASSLEPGQLGYYGYTF; cdr3_nt: TGTGCCAGCAGCTTGGAGCCGGGACAGTTGGGATACTATGGCTACACCTTC
v_call: TRBV27; j_call: TRBJ2-3; d_call: .; clone_size: many; cdr3_length: 13; cdr3_aa: CASSLSTALAQYF; cdr3_nt: TGTGCCAGCAGTTTATCGACCGCGCTAGCTCAGTATTTT
v_call: TRBV29-1; j_call: TRBJ2-2; d_call: .; clone_size: many; cdr3_length: 15; cdr3_aa: CSADGGATNTGELFF; cdr3_nt: TGCAGCGCCGACGGCGGAGCTACGAACACCGGGGAGCTGTTTTTT
v_call: TRBV28; j_call: TRBJ2-1; d_call: .; clone_size: many; cdr3_length: 13; cdr3_aa: CASTTGALDEQFF; cdr3_nt: TGTGCCAGCACCACGGGGGCCCTCGATGAGCAGTTCTTC
v_call: TRBV7-2; j_call: TRBJ2-3; d_call: TRBD2; clone_size: .; cdr3_length: 17; cdr3_aa: CASSPQAAGGGEDTQYF; cdr3_nt: TGTGCCAGCAGCCCTCAGGCGGCGGGGGGAGGGGAAGATACGCAGTATTTT
v_call: TRBV7-8; j_call: TRBJ2-1; d_call: TRBD1; clone_size: .; cdr3_length: 14; cdr3_aa: CASSPNRGLNEQFF; cdr3_nt: TGTGCCAGCAGCCCCAACAGGGGCCTAAATGAGCAGTTCTTC
v_call: TRBV3-1; j_call: TRBJ2-1; d_call: .; clone_size: .; cdr3_length: 13; cdr3_aa: CASSQRAPTRQFF; cdr3_nt: TGTGCCAGCAGCCAGCGGGCCCCCACGAGGCAGTTCTTC
v_call: TRBV27; j_call: TRBJ1-3; d_call: .; clone_size: many; cdr3_length: 13; cdr3_aa: CASIPSSGNTIYF; cdr3_nt: TGTGCCAGCATCCCCAGCTCTGGAAACACCATATATTTT
v_call: TRBV4-3; j_call: TRBJ2-5; d_call: TRBD2; clone_size: .; cdr3_length: 16; cdr3_aa: CASSQELASGYETQYF; cdr3_nt: TGCGCCAGCAGCCAAGAGTTGGCTAGCGGGTATGAGACCCAGTACTTC
v_call: TRBV5-1; j_call: TRBJ2-5; d_call: TRBD2; clone_size: few; cdr3_length: 16; cdr3_aa: CASSKSGGRVLETQYF; cdr3_nt: TGCGCCAGCAGCAAGAGCGGGGGGCGGGTGTTGGAGACCCAGTACTTC
v_call: TRBV2; j_call: TRBJ1-6; d_call: .; clone_size: .; cdr3_length: 13; cdr3_aa: CASSEDVGSPLHF; cdr3_nt: TGTGCCAGCAGTGAAGATGTGGGGTCACCCCTCCACTTT
v_call: TRBV4-3; j_call: TRBJ2-2; d_call: TRBD1; clone_size: many; cdr3_length: 16; cdr3_aa: CASSQDSPGGTGELFF; cdr3_nt: TGCGCCAGCAGCCAAGATTCACCAGGGGGCACCGGGGAGCTGTTTTTT
v_call: TRBV7-6; j_call: TRBJ2-1; d_call: .; clone_size: few; cdr3_length: 16; cdr3_aa: CASSLGVGVAPNEQFF; cdr3_nt: TGTGCCAGCAGCTTAGGTGTAGGGGTTGCACCCAATGAGCAGTTCTTC
v_call: TRBV7-6; j_call: TRBJ2-6; d_call: .; clone_size: many; cdr3_length: 15; cdr3_aa: CASSRIFSGANVLTF; cdr3_nt: TGTGCCAGCAGCCGCATTTTCTCTGGGGCCAACGTCCTGACTTTC
v_call: TRBV18; j_call: TRBJ2-7; d_call: .; clone_size: many; cdr3_length: 14; cdr3_aa: CASSPSRAGDEQYF; cdr3_nt: TGTGCCAGCTCACCATCTCGGGCTGGGGACGAGCAGTACTTC